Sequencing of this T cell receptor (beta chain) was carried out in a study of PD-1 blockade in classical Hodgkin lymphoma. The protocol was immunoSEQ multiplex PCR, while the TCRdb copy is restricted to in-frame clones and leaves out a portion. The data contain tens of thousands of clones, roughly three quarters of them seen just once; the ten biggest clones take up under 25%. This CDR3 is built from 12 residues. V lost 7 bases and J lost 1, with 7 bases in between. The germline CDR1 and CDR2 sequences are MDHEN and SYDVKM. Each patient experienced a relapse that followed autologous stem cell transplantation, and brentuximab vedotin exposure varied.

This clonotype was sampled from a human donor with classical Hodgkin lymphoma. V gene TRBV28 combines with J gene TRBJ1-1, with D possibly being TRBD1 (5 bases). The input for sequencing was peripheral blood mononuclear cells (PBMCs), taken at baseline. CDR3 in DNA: TGTGCCAGCATGGGACGGAACACTGAAGCTTTCTTT. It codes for CASMGRNTEAFF. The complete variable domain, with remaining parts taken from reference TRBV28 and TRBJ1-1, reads DVKVTQSSRYLVKRTGEKVFLECVQDMDHENMFWYRQDPGLGLRLIYFSYDVKMKEKGDIPEGYSVSREKKERFSLILESASTNQTSMYLCASMGRNTEAFFGQGTRLTVV.